The 32 T cell receptor beta chains presented below share a single source sample, sequenced in a study of blood T cells in healthy people across ages (dated by TCRdb to between 2014 and 2017). Library preparation was by 5' RACE. Sequencing used an Illumina HiSeq 2500. A second PCR of roughly 6 to 11 cycles was run with a J-beta primer mix and a sample-barcoded 5' primer. TCRdb reanalyzed the raw reads on its own, using fastp at Q25 for trimming and MiXCR for clone calling, and kept in-frame beta chains. Records with the same CDR3 protein are collapsed into one entry carrying the most frequent genes and DNA. The sample table contains fewer than 800,000 distinct CDR3 sequences; only one count was recorded for more than 40% of them. 25% to 35% of the sample lies in the top ten. Sample: blood. The receptors were gathered from a woman aged 55-69 years in good health.

V is TRBV4-1 and J is TRBJ2-1; 8 bases map to TRBD2. This CDR3 has 14 residues. Trimming removed 4 bases from V and 6 bases from J; junction bases left unmatched: 5. Germline lookup yields CDR1 MGHRA and CDR2 YSYEKL. The CDR3 DNA sequence: TGCGCCAGCAGCCGCCAGCGGGAGTTCAATGAGCAGTTCTTC. This encodes CASSRQREFNEQFF.

The V call is TRBV25-1, the J call TRBJ1-4; no definite D call. Germline-derived CDR1 and CDR2 are MGHDK and SYGVNS. The CDR3 is 14 amino acids. V was clipped by 5 bases and J by 7 bases, with 14 bases between them. As DNA, the CDR3 is TGTGCCAGCAGTCCGTCTAATGGAGGTGAAAAACTGTTTTTT. This translates into CASSPSNGGEKLFF.

This chain joins TRBV5-1 and TRBJ2-7; TRBD2 agrees at 10 bases. This CDR3 has 14 amino acids. V lost 4 bases, J lost 5 bases, and 6 bases stayed unmatched. Germline V gives CDR1 SGHRS, CDR2 YFSETQ. This CDR3 reads CASSDPGTSDEQYF. The CDR3 DNA follows: TGCGCCAGCAGCGACCCCGGGACTAGCGACGAGCAGTACTTC.

The chain uses TRBV7-9 and TRBJ2-7; no definite D call. The CDR3 extends over 15 amino acids. The germline V and J ends were trimmed by 6 bases and 0 bases, with 15 bases remaining between them. Per germline, CDR1 SEHNR and CDR2 FQNEAQ (reference sequence). The CDR3 DNA is TGTGCCAGCAGACCCCGGACCATATCCTCCTACGAGCAGTACTTC. Protein: CASRPRTISSYEQYF.

Turning to this clonotype: A clone one base away is much larger, so this may be a read error. The chain recombines TRBV7-9 with TRBJ2-7; D not certain. V was shortened by 4 bases and J by 4 bases, with 8 bases between the two germline ends. CDR3 length: 12 amino acids. From germline, CDR1 is SEHNR and CDR2 FQNEAQ (reference sequence). The CDR3 DNA is TGTGCCAGCAGCTCGCCAGGATACGAGCAGTACTTC. It codes for CASSSPGYEQYF. The entire variable domain, with the rest obtained from reference TRBV7-9 and TRBJ2-7, is as follows: DTGVSQNPRHKITKRGQNVTFRCDPISEHNRLYWYRQTLGQGPEFLTYFQNEAQLEKSRLLSDRFSAERPKGSFSTLEIQRTEQGDSAMYLCASSSPGYEQYFGPGTRLTVT.

The V and J genes are TRBV27 and TRBJ2-1, with 9 bases fitting TRBD1. Trimming took 5 bases from V and 7 from J; bases not matched to a gene: 6. Per the germline V gene, CDR1 is MNHEY and CDR2 is SMNVEV (reference sequence). This CDR3 has 14 amino acids. CDR3 in DNA: TGTGCCAGCAGTCGGGACAGGGATGAGAATGAGCAGTTCTTC. Amino acid sequence: CASSRDRDENEQFF.

V and J are TRBV28 and TRBJ1-2; D not resolved. The germline V gene has CDR1 MDHEN and CDR2 SYDVKM. The CDR3 sequence is 11 residues long. Trimming removed 4 bases at V and 7 bases at J, with 7 bases between. The CDR3 loop reads CASSSIPGYTF. The CDR3 DNA reads as TGTGCCAGCAGTTCCATTCCTGGCTACACCTTC.

A note on this clonotype: This may be a read error: a much more frequent sequence differs by one nucleotide. The rearrangement links TRBV27 to TRBJ2-5, with no clear D. The CDR3 has 14 residues. The germline V gene encodes CDR1 MNHEY and CDR2 SMNVEV (reference sequence). The CDR3 loop is CASSVSFPQETQYF. The CDR3 DNA is TGTGCCAGCAGTGTATCTTTCCCTCAAGAGACCCAGTACTTC.

V and J are TRBV6-2 or TRBV6-3 and TRBJ1-5; unclear D gene. The CDR3 runs to 13 residues. V lost 8 bases, J lost 1 base, and 9 bases lay in between. Germline values: CDR1 MNHEY, CDR2 SVGEGT. CDR3 nucleotides: TGTGCCAGCTGTATGTGGAGCAATCAGCCCCAGCATTTT. Amino acids: CASCMWSNQPQHF.

Only a few counts were recorded for this clonotype. This chain connects TRBV6-5 to TRBJ2-7; 10 bases agree with TRBD2. In germline, CDR1 is MNHEY, CDR2 SVGAGI. With 5 bases clipped from V and 0 bases from J, the junction kept 4 bases outside the gene matches. CDR3 size: 15 residues. Written as DNA, the CDR3 is TGTGCCAGCAGTCTGGGACTAGCGTCCTCCTACGAGCAGTACTTC. It specifies CASSLGLASSYEQYF.

This chain uses TRBV20-1 with TRBJ2-7, with D tentatively TRBD2 (5 bases). Germline CDR1 DFQATT, CDR2 SNEGSKA (reference sequence). V was clipped by 3 bases and J by 0 bases, with 18 bases between them. CDR3 length: 16 residues. CDR3 DNA: TGCAGTGCTAGCCCCGACGCAAGACTAAGCTCCTACGAGCAGTACTTC. Translated: CSASPDARLSSYEQYF.

DNA of the CDR3: TGCAGTGCTAGACGCTCAAGCTCCTACAATGAGCAGTTCTTC. Residues: CSARRSSSYNEQFF. The chain employs TRBV20-1 and TRBJ2-1; unclear D gene. The CDR3 length is 14 residues. The germline CDR1 and CDR2 sequences are DFQATT and SNEGSKA (reference sequence). V was pared by 2 bases and J by 0 bases, with 8 bases between.

Details on this clonotype: A much larger clone lies one base from this, so it may be a read error. The chain has TRBV29-1 and TRBJ2-5, with unresolved D. V was shortened by 4 bases and J by 5 bases, with 11 bases between the two germline ends. The CDR3 is 12 residues long. Germline-derived CDR1 and CDR2 are SQVTM and ANQGSEA. This chain's CDR3 is CSVGGRWETQYF. The CDR3 DNA follows: TGCAGCGTTGGGGGAAGATGGGAGACCCAGTACTTC.

The rearrangement uses TRBV27 and TRBJ1-1, with a weak D call TRBD1 (6 bases). Germline V lookup: CDR1 MNHEY, CDR2 SMNVEV (reference sequence). The CDR3 spans 15 residues. With 7 bases removed from V and 4 bases from J, the gap between germline ends came to 19 bases. The CDR3 nucleotides are TGTGCCAGCATCCCCTCCCGGACAGAGGGCACTGAAGCTTTCTTT. Encoded protein: CASIPSRTEGTEAFF.

This clonotype was seen only a few times. V usage is TRBV7-2 and J usage is TRBJ1-4; maybe TRBD1 (6 bases). The germline gives CDR1 SGHTA, CDR2 FQGNSA. This CDR3 comprises 13 residues. Trimming removed 5 bases at V and 7 bases at J, with 11 bases between. The CDR3 coding sequence is TGTGCCAGCAGCCACAGACAGGTTGAAAAACTGTTTTTT. Its translation is CASSHRQVEKLFF.

CDR3 DNA sequence: TGTGCCAGCAGCTTAAGGGCATCTAGCACCCTTTTCACAGATACGCAGTATTTT. It yields the protein CASSLRASSTLFTDTQYF. V and J are TRBV7-3 and TRBJ2-3, with TRBD2 as a possible D gene (5 bases). The CDR3 loop spans 18 amino acids. CDR1 SGHTA and CDR2 FQGTGA come from the germline V gene. With 1 base removed from V and 2 bases from J, the gap between germline ends came to 19 bases. The entire variable domain, with the rest obtained from reference TRBV7-3 and TRBJ2-3, is as follows: GAGVSQTPSNKVTEKGKYVELRCDPISGHTALYWYRQSLGQGPEFLIYFQGTGAADDSGLPNDRFFAVRPEGSVSTLKIQRTERGDSAVYLCASSLRASSTLFTDTQYFGPGTRLTVL.

CDR3 loop: CASSSLSQRTSRSHEQYF. In DNA form, the CDR3 reads TGTGCCAGCAGTTCCCTATCTCAAAGGACTAGCCGGAGCCACGAGCAGTACTTC. The chain recombines TRBV27 with TRBJ2-7; 8 nucleotides align to TRBD2. CDR1 and CDR2 (germline): MNHEY, SMNVEV (reference sequence). V lost 4 bases, J lost 5 bases, and 19 bases stayed unmatched. This CDR3 contains 18 residues.

V is TRBV7-9 and J is TRBJ1-2, with 8 bases fitting TRBD1. This CDR3 is built from 14 residues. From germline, CDR1 is SEHNR and CDR2 FQNEAQ (reference sequence). Trimming took 5 bases from V and 6 from J; bases not matched to a gene: 8. The CDR3 DNA reads TGTGCCAGCAGCGCGGGGACAGGTATCGATGGCTACACCTTC. Translated, it gives CASSAGTGIDGYTF.

This rearrangement joins TRBV7-8 to TRBJ2-6; D remains unclear. CDR3 length equals 16 residues. The germline V and J ends were trimmed by 1 base and 0 bases, with 7 bases remaining between them. The germline gives CDR1 SGHVS, CDR2 FQNEAQ. The CDR3 reads CASSLGGYSGANVLTF. CDR3 nucleotide sequence: TGTGCCAGCAGCTTAGGGGGTTACTCTGGGGCCAACGTCCTGACTTTC.

The genes are TRBV5-6 and TRBJ2-7; the D is unclear. Germline CDR1 reads SGHDT; CDR2 reads YYEEEE. The CDR3 is made up of 15 amino acids. The V end was cut by 0 bases, the J end by 1 base, with 11 bases between. CDR3 DNA sequence: TGTGCCAGCAGCTTGGCGGTCCGGGCATCCTACGAGCAGTACTTC. Its translation is CASSLAVRASYEQYF.

Details on this clonotype: A read error may produce the germline difference seen at one junction end. The chain has TRBV5-1 and TRBJ2-7; D unresolved. Germline loops: CDR1 SGHRS, CDR2 YFSETQ. The CDR3 consists of 13 residues. CDR3 coding DNA: TGCGCCAGCAGCTTGCAGGTGACCTACGAGCAGTGCTTC. Its protein is CASSLQVTYEQCF. Variable domain in full (rest from reference TRBV5-1 and TRBJ2-7): KAGVTQTPRYLIKTRGQQVTLSCSPISGHRSVSWYQQTPGQGLQFLFEYFSETQRNKGNFPGRFSGRQFSNSRSEMNVSTLELGDSALYLCASSLQVTYEQCFGPGTRLTVT.

This clonotype was seen a few times. This chain connects TRBV28 to TRBJ2-5; a weak D match, TRBD2 (5 bases). CDR3 size: 14 residues. The germline V gene encodes CDR1 MDHEN and CDR2 SYDVKM. V was cut by 3 bases and J by 5 bases, with 13 bases left in between. This chain's CDR3 is CASSFRAGRETQYF. The CDR3 nucleotides read TGTGCCAGCAGTTTTCGTGCGGGTCGGGAGACCCAGTACTTC.

The table lists this clonotype with a few counts. V is TRBV30 and J is TRBJ2-1; 7 bases align to TRBD2. CDR1 and CDR2 (germline): GTSNPN, SVGIG (reference sequence). J was trimmed by 10 bases and V by 0 bases; bases with no gene match: 3. CDR3 length: 12 residues. The CDR3 sequence: CAWSVGGSEQFF. For the CDR3, the DNA is TGTGCCTGGAGTGTGGGAGGGAGCGAGCAGTTCTTC.

This clonotype has just a few counts. The junction differs from germline at one of its ends, possibly a read error. The J gene is TRBJ2-3, the V gene TRBV2; D remains unclear. The CDR3 loop spans 11 amino acids. CDR1 and CDR2 (germline): SNHLY, FYNNEI. This CDR3 reads CAGRLTDTQYF. The CDR3 nucleotides read TGTGCCGGCAGGCTCACAGATACGCAGTATTTT.

The V gene is TRBV7-2, the J gene TRBJ1-2; tentative D call: TRBD1 (6 bases). This CDR3 region has 14 residues. Germline CDR1 and CDR2: SGHTA and FQGNSA. Between the trimmed V and J ends, which lost 4 bases and 9 bases, there was a span of 18 bases. The CDR3: CASSSGGGGVSYTF. The CDR3 bases are TGTGCCAGCAGCTCCGGAGGGGGGGGTGTAAGCTACACCTTC.

The chain employs TRBV9 and TRBJ1-4; possible D gene TRBD1, 6 bases. This CDR3 comprises 14 residues. Germline V gene lookup returns CDR1 SGDLS and CDR2 YYNGEE. V gave up 4 bases and J gave up 7 bases, with 14 bases separating them. The CDR3 DNA reads TGTGCCAGCAGCCCACCAGGGGACGGTGAAAAACTGTTTTTT. Amino acids: CASSPPGDGEKLFF.

This sequence joins TRBV28 and TRBJ1-2; the D gene is possibly TRBD1 (6 bases). V was trimmed by 1 base and J by 0 bases, leaving 12 bases between them. Germline loops: CDR1 MDHEN, CDR2 SYDVKM. The CDR3 has 16 residues. The DNA of the CDR3 is TGTGCCAGCAGTTTATTTGAGGGGACATCTAACTATGGCTACACCTTC. Translation: CASSLFEGTSNYGYTF.

This clonotype was found once. The chain combines TRBV4-1 with TRBJ2-4, with a weak D call TRBD2 (5 bases). The germline V gene encodes CDR1 MGHRA and CDR2 YSYEKL. The CDR3 sequence is 16 residues long. The V gene lost 0 bases and the J gene lost 3 bases, with 12 bases spanning the gap. Here the CDR3 reads CASSQDLGGGKNIQYF. The CDR3 DNA follows: TGCGCCAGCAGCCAAGATCTAGGAGGAGGCAAAAACATTCAGTACTTC.

This clonotype was observed a single time. The V call is TRBV7-9, the J call TRBJ2-1; D is unclear. Germline V CDR1 and CDR2: SEHNR, FQNEAQ (reference sequence). The CDR3 extends over 14 amino acids. V was trimmed by 5 bases and J by 0 bases, leaving 8 bases between them. CDR3 amino acids: CASSRYGSYNEQFF. CDR3 bases: TGTGCCAGCAGCCGATACGGCTCCTACAATGAGCAGTTCTTC.

The chain carries TRBV9 and TRBJ2-3; 10 bases line up with TRBD1. The CDR3 loop spans 15 amino acids. CDR1 is SGDLS and CDR2 is YYNGEE in the germline V gene. V shed 2 bases, J shed 3 bases, and the junction held 3 bases outside the gene matches. This chain's CDR3 is CASSVGQGWTDTQYF. CDR3 DNA: TGTGCCAGCAGCGTGGGACAGGGGTGGACAGATACGCAGTATTTT.

The count of this clonotype is one. This chain connects TRBV6-2 or TRBV6-3 to TRBJ2-1; TRBD2 aligns across 9 bases. The CDR3 totals 16 residues. V lost 6 bases to trimming and J lost 10 bases; unmatched junction nucleotides: 16. The germline gives CDR1 MNHEY, CDR2 SVGEGT. Here the CDR3 DNA reads TGTGCCAGCAGCCCACCCCTAGCGGGACCAAACTACGAGCAGTTCTTC. Translation: CASSPPLAGPNYEQFF.

The rearrangement joins TRBV6-1 to TRBJ2-3; 10 bases agree with TRBD2. This CDR3 spans 16 amino acids. Germline assignment: CDR1 MNHNS and CDR2 SASEGT. V lost 2 bases, J lost 5 bases, and 7 bases stayed unmatched. DNA for the CDR3: TGTGCCAGCAGTGAACCACTAGCGGGACGGCGAGATACGCAGTATTTT. It yields the protein CASSEPLAGRRDTQYF.